Following are 23 T cell receptor beta chains from one sample sequenced in a study of blood T cells in healthy people across ages. Combining a sample-barcoded 5' primer with a J-beta primer mix, a second PCR ran for roughly 7 to 12 cycles. TCRdb reanalysed the 5' RACE reads using MiXCR and keeps one entry per CDR3 protein. The sample consists of 1.8 million or so distinct CDR3 sequences, 35% to 50% of them appearing once. What was sequenced was blood. The origin of the receptors is a human donor in good health.

This clonotype has just a few counts. The chain joins TRBV11-2 to TRBJ1-2; TRBD1 matches 10 bases. CDR3 length: 15 amino acids. From germline, CDR1 is SGHAT and CDR2 FQNNGV. Trimming at V came to 3 bases and at J to 8 bases, leaving 9 bases not matched to a gene. Here the CDR3 reads CASSFQTGGAGGYTF. CDR3 coding DNA: TGTGCCAGCAGCTTCCAGACAGGGGGCGCGGGAGGCTACACCTTC.

The chain has TRBV6-1 and TRBJ2-7; the D gene could be TRBD1 or TRBD2 (5 bases each). The ends were cut back, 5 bases at V and 3 bases at J, with 11 bases in the middle. The germline V gene encodes CDR1 MNHNS and CDR2 SASEGT. This CDR3 has 13 residues. For the CDR3, the DNA is TGTGCCAGCAGTAAACTAGGGGTCTACGAGCAGTACTTC. This codes for CASSKLGVYEQYF.

The chain is built from TRBV6-2 or TRBV6-3 and TRBJ2-4; a weak D match, TRBD2 (6 bases). Germline CDR1 and CDR2: MNHEY and SVGEGT. V gave up 5 bases and J gave up 3 bases, with 8 bases separating them. The CDR3 contains 13 residues. CDR3 amino acids: CASSRLDKNIQYF. The CDR3 DNA reads as TGTGCCAGCAGTCGACTAGACAAAAACATTCAGTACTTC.

This clonotype was seen a few times. This chain links TRBV13 with TRBJ2-3, with D possibly being TRBD1 or TRBD2 (5 bases each). The CDR3 runs to 13 residues. The V gene's germline CDR1 is PRHDT and CDR2 FYEKMQ (reference sequence). V was trimmed by 2 bases and J by 10 bases, leaving 13 bases between them. This CDR3 reads CASSLTRDGPQYF. Here the CDR3 DNA reads TGTGCCAGCAGCTTAACAAGGGACGGACCGCAGTATTTT.

Comments on this clonotype: One end of the junction varies from germline; a read error may be responsible. The rearrangement links TRBV3-1 to TRBJ1-1, with D perhaps matching TRBD1 (5 bases). The CDR3 has 13 amino acids. Germline V gives CDR1 LGHDT, CDR2 YNNKEL (reference sequence). CDR3 DNA: TGTGCCAGCAGCTCTACGGAGGACACCGAAGCTTTCTTT. Encoded protein: CASSSTEDTEAFF.

The gene calls are TRBV29-1 and TRBJ2-7; D is possibly TRBD2 (5 bases). The CDR3 has 14 residues. V lost 2 bases to trimming and J lost 3 bases, with 14 bases between them. The germline gives CDR1 SQVTM, CDR2 ANQGSEA. The CDR3 DNA reads as TGCAGCGTTGAATTCCCCCCCGAGGGCTACGAGCAGTACTTC. Its protein is CSVEFPPEGYEQYF.

The J gene is TRBJ1-2, the V gene TRBV10-3; 8 positions agree with TRBD1. CDR3 length equals 16 residues. Germline V gene sequence: CDR1 ENHRY, CDR2 SYGVKD. V shed 4 bases and J 6 bases; nucleotides not matched to a gene: 13. CDR3 protein: CAISGRTGRGKNGYTF. The CDR3 nucleotides are TGTGCCATCAGTGGACGGACAGGGCGGGGGAAAAATGGCTACACCTTC.

This sequence joins TRBV29-1 and TRBJ2-5; 7 bases are shared with TRBD1. Germline CDR1 is SQVTM and CDR2 is ANQGSEA. With 0 bases clipped from V and 0 bases from J, the junction kept 4 bases outside the gene matches. This CDR3 region has 15 residues. The CDR3 is CSVEDTGANQETQYF. DNA for the CDR3: TGCAGCGTTGAAGATACAGGGGCGAACCAAGAGACCCAGTACTTC. The full variable domain, completed using reference TRBV29-1 and TRBJ2-5, is SAVISQKPSRDICQRGTSLTIQCQVDSQVTMMFWYRQQPGQSLTLIATANQGSEATYESGFVIDKFPISRPNLTFSTLTVSNMSPEDSSIYLCSVEDTGANQETQYFGPGTRLLVL.

V is TRBV11-1 and J is TRBJ2-5; 7 nucleotides match TRBD1. This CDR3 spans 14 amino acids. Germline V lookup: CDR1 SGHAT, CDR2 FQDESV (reference sequence). The J segment lost 1 base and the V segment lost 5 bases, leaving 4 bases of the junction unmatched. Here the CDR3 DNA reads TGTGCCAGCAGCACCGGACAGGCCCAAGAGACCCAGTACTTC. Amino acids: CASSTGQAQETQYF.

The rearrangement links TRBV27 to TRBJ2-1, with 9 bases aligning to TRBD1. CDR1 is MNHEY and CDR2 is SMNVEV in the germline V gene (reference sequence). The CDR3 has 16 residues. After removal of 3 bases from V and 5 bases from J, the junction contained 8 bases not matched to a gene. The CDR3 DNA reads as TGTGCCAGCAGTTTCCTCTGGGACAGGGTGGACAATGAGCAGTTCTTC. It translates to CASSFLWDRVDNEQFF.

This clonotype was seen repeatedly, ten times or more. This sequence joins TRBV20-1 and TRBJ2-1; D is perhaps TRBD2 (6 bases). Deletions cut 5 bases from V and 7 bases from J, with 21 bases between. Germline V gene sequence: CDR1 DFQATT, CDR2 SNEGSKA (reference sequence). The CDR3 runs to 15 residues. The CDR3 DNA reads as TGCAGTGCTCTGCCGGGACGGGGGTTCGGAAATGAGCAGTTCTTC. It encodes CSALPGRGFGNEQFF.

The CDR3 nucleotides are TGTGCCAGCCAGCCTATGGCGGGGGGCAATGAGCAGTTCTTC. It encodes CASQPMAGGNEQFF. This chain uses TRBV7-3 with TRBJ2-1; 8 bases match TRBD2. Germline V lookup: CDR1 SGHTA, CDR2 FQGTGA. Trimming removed 8 bases from V and 6 bases from J; junction bases left unmatched: 9. The CDR3 extends over 14 amino acids.

This clonotype was seen only a few times. V is TRBV7-2 and J is TRBJ1-6, with TRBD1 matching 7 bases. CDR3 length equals 16 residues. CDR1 is SGHTA, CDR2 FQGNSA, per germline. The V gene end was trimmed by 4 bases and the J gene end by 7 bases; junction bases not matched to a gene: 10. The CDR3 coding sequence is TGTGCCAGCAGCTCCTCTCGGACAGGAACCAATTCACCCCTCCACTTT. It yields the protein CASSSSRTGTNSPLHF.

This clonotype was counted between two and nine times. This chain uses TRBV11-3 with TRBJ2-3; 8 bases are a match to TRBD1. Germline-derived CDR1 and CDR2 are SGHNT and YENEEA. The ends lost 5 bases at V and 4 bases at J; junction bases unmatched: 5. The CDR3 spans 14 residues. CDR3 coding DNA: TGTGCCAGCAGCGCCGACAGGGGAGCAGATACGCAGTATTTT. Translated: CASSADRGADTQYF.

This chain joins TRBV5-5 and TRBJ2-1; 9 bases match TRBD1. This CDR3 is 15 amino acids long. Trimming removed 4 bases from V and 5 bases from J; junction bases left unmatched: 7. Germline V gene lookup returns CDR1 SGHKS and CDR2 YYEKEE (reference sequence). Written as DNA, the CDR3 is TGTGCCAGCAGCGTGGGGACAGGGCCCCACAATGAGCAGTTCTTC. The encoded protein is CASSVGTGPHNEQFF.

The V call is TRBV19, the J call TRBJ1-2, with D possibly matching TRBD1 (5 bases). Trimming cost V 4 bases and J 6 bases, with 12 bases left between them. The CDR3 covers 13 residues. Looked up from germline, CDR1 is LNHDA and CDR2 is SQIVND (reference sequence). The CDR3 bases are TGTGCCAGTAGTAATACAGGATCGGATGGCTACACCTTC. Translated: CASSNTGSDGYTF.

The chain recombines TRBV7-2 with TRBJ1-6, with TRBD1 matching over 9 bases. This CDR3 is 15 amino acids long. J lost 9 bases, V lost 4 bases, and 7 bases had no gene match. Germline CDR1 reads SGHTA; CDR2 reads FQGNSA. CDR3 nucleotides: TGTGCCAGCAGCTCGGACAGGGGTTTGGGTTCACCCCTCCACTTT. It specifies CASSSDRGLGSPLHF.

The rearrangement joins TRBV29-1 to TRBJ2-1; D ambiguous. Germline CDR1 SQVTM, CDR2 ANQGSEA. Trimming left V 6 bases short and J 6 bases short, with 3 bases between. The CDR3 length is 9 residues. CDR3 sequence (DNA): TGCAGCGTAACCAATGAGCAGTTCTTC. It specifies CSVTNEQFF.

The chain recombines TRBV5-1 with TRBJ1-4; no firm D call. CDR1 is SGHRS, CDR2 YFSETQ, per germline. V dropped 3 bases and J dropped 0 bases, with 6 bases sitting between them. CDR3 length: 14 amino acids. The CDR3 DNA is TGCGCCAGCAGCTGCGGAGCAACTAATGAAAAACTGTTTTTT. It specifies CASSCGATNEKLFF.

A few counts support this clonotype. The rearrangement uses TRBV12-3 or TRBV12-4 and TRBJ2-1; D is undetermined. V was trimmed by 1 base and J by 5 bases, leaving 15 bases between them. The CDR3 covers 16 residues. In DNA form, the CDR3 reads TGTGCCAGCAGTTTAGGCGCGTCAGTCCACGACAATGAGCAGTTCTTC. It yields the protein CASSLGASVHDNEQFF.

The chain links TRBV2 to TRBJ2-3, with 12 bases aligning to TRBD1. In germline, CDR1 is SNHLY, CDR2 FYNNEI. The ends lost 7 bases at V and 6 bases at J; junction bases unmatched: 8. The CDR3 runs 15 residues. The CDR3, as DNA: TGTGCCAGCATCGGGGGGACAGGGGGCCCGGATACGCAGTATTTT. Protein sequence: CASIGGTGGPDTQYF.

The chain joins TRBV7-2 to TRBJ2-1, with 9 bases lining up with TRBD1. The end of the DNA is better explained by TRBJ2-7, so the J call may be wrong. Germline CDR1 SGHTA, CDR2 FQGNSA. The length of the CDR3 is 14 residues. Written as DNA, the CDR3 is TGTGCCAGCAGTCAAAGGACAGGGGTCGCCGAGCAGTACTTC. Its translation: CASSQRTGVAEQYF.

This sequence joins TRBV7-8 and TRBJ2-7; D tentatively fits TRBD1 or TRBD2 (5 bases each). In germline, CDR1 is SGHVS, CDR2 FQNEAQ. V lost 5 bases and J 6 bases, leaving 11 bases between the germline ends. The CDR3 covers 12 residues. This CDR3 reads CASSRRGSEQYF. CDR3 sequence (DNA): TGTGCCAGCAGCCGCCGGGGCAGCGAGCAGTACTTC.